A selection of T cell receptor beta chains follows, all from one sample in a study of T cell responses to AZD1222 COVID-19 vaccine. Sequencing was performed with immunoSEQ multiplex PCR; in TCRdb, only in-frame clones are kept and a portion is missing. The sample contains under 130,000 clones, about nine tenths of which appear only once. The sample consisted of peripheral blood, taken on day 0 of AZD1222 vaccination. The receptors were sampled from an adult in good health. The CDR3 runs from the conserved cysteine through the conserved F or W. Size is stated for part of the rows, as once, few or many counts, or as a class when the clone is expanded.

CASSFEPGGEYEQYF | TRBV27 | - | TRBJ2-7
CASSFWAVSGRFNEQFF | TRBV11-2 | few | TRBJ2-1
CASSEGETVNSPLHF | TRBV27 | - | TRBJ1-6
CSASDAYEQYF | TRBV20-1 | once | TRBJ2-7
CAISESGAENEKLFF | TRBV10-3 | - | TRBJ1-4
CASSPPDSNMNTEAFF | TRBV7-9 | many | TRBJ1-1
CASSGPKSGEQYF | TRBV13 | - | TRBJ2-7
CASSQAVTEAFF | TRBV3-1/TRBV3-2 | few | TRBJ1-1
CASSSVGTSGTYEQYF | TRBV7-2 | - | TRBJ2-7
CSVDRGRGNEQFF | TRBV29-1 | - | TRBJ2-1
CASRYGGPYEQYF | TRBV28 | once | TRBJ2-7
CASRSQLYNEQFF | TRBV12-3/TRBV12-4 | - | TRBJ2-1
CASSRTGLNEQYF | TRBV7-2 | - | TRBJ2-7
CASSSGQGKYEQYF | TRBV7-2 | - | TRBJ2-7
CAISEREGTYEQYF | TRBV10-3 | - | TRBJ2-7
CASNGQGVANQPQHF | TRBV2 | - | TRBJ1-5
CASSPGAVLNSPLHF | TRBV28 | - | TRBJ1-6
CASSFWTGGSYTF | TRBV28 | - | TRBJ1-2
CASRGTGTLNYGYTF | TRBV5-4 | - | TRBJ1-2
CASSPDRGRPEETQYF | TRBV5-5 | - | TRBJ2-5
CASSPSPGYGEQYF | TRBV4-2 | - | TRBJ2-7
CASSSLAGTAYGYTF | TRBV7-2 | - | TRBJ1-2
CATSSRDRWNTEAFF | TRBV15 | - | TRBJ1-1
CASSLAGNPGDEQYF | TRBV7-6 | - | TRBJ2-7
CASSLGTGYYNEQFF | TRBV5-1 | - | TRBJ2-1
CAWSVGGDEQYF | TRBV30 | once | TRBJ2-7
CASTRTSGGGKLFF | TRBV28 | - | TRBJ2-2
CASSSTTGTGERYEQFF | TRBV19 | - | TRBJ2-1
CASSLDSSYEQYF | TRBV7-3 | - | TRBJ2-7
CASSSFSQRAGELFF | TRBV7-8 | - | TRBJ2-2
CAPSPGGYHHYEQYF | TRBV21-1 | - | TRBJ2-7
CASSLGTSGRSNEQYF | TRBV27 | - | TRBJ2-7
CASSIWAENYNEQFF | TRBV19 | - | TRBJ2-1
CASSPPEETQYF | TRBV18 | - | TRBJ2-5
CASSIGQLLNQPQHF | TRBV28 | - | TRBJ1-5
CATGYGGPGGAYGYTF | TRBV6-5 | - | TRBJ1-2
CAWSSPPTYGYTF | TRBV30 | once | TRBJ1-2
CASRQGFNSPLHF | TRBV28 | - | TRBJ1-6
CASSSSGQGAKGTEAFF | TRBV7-2 | - | TRBJ1-1
CASGPGPYEQYF | TRBV28 | - | TRBJ2-7
CASRGQAYEQYF | TRBV6-5 | - | TRBJ2-7
CATSPGGSLSYEQYF | TRBV15 | - | TRBJ2-7
CASSKNQETQYF | TRBV12-3/TRBV12-4 | - | TRBJ2-5
CASSELGTGVADTQYF | TRBV25-1 | - | TRBJ2-3
CASRNGRRNEKLFF | TRBV3-1/TRBV3-2 | - | TRBJ1-4
CASRRDSPSYNEQFF | TRBV27 | once | TRBJ2-1
CASSPGGAGGSYNEQFF | TRBV6-2/TRBV6-3 | - | TRBJ2-1
CASNSVGGGDYNEQFF | TRBV10-2 | - | TRBJ2-1
CASSQGRGYTF | TRBV4-1 | - | TRBJ1-2
CAWTDVGLAGSYNEQFF | TRBV30 | - | TRBJ2-1